This T cell receptor (beta chain) emerged from a study of blood T cells in healthy people across ages. A second PCR, run for about 7 to 11 cycles, used a sample-barcoded 5' primer plus a J-beta primer mix. The study obtained at least 2.5 million CDR3-containing paired-end reads from every sample. Using its own MiXCR run on the 5' RACE reads, TCRdb lists one record per CDR3 protein. Of about 970,000 distinct CDR3 sequences listed, roughly 51% are singletons. This clonotype was counted once. The junction and the germline gene differ at one end; a read error may be behind it. Germline values: CDR1 SGHTA, CDR2 FQGNSA. The CDR3 spans 12 residues. Donors ranged from about 6 to 95 years old and were healthy Caucasians in Russia.

Sequencing was carried out using blood. The sequence came from a woman aged 55-69 years in good health. The chain uses TRBV7-2 and TRBJ1-1; the D is unclear. CDR3 sequence: CVSSPPRAEAFF. CDR3 coding DNA: TGTGTCAGCAGCCCTCCGCGCGCTGAAGCTTTCTTT.